The 21 T cell receptor beta chains listed next were all sequenced from one sample in a study of T-cell reconstitution after alpha-beta-depleted transplantation in children. As it was prepared, the TCRbeta library received unique molecular identifiers. From the PCR reads, TCRdb called clonotypes with MiXCR, one entry per CDR3 protein. The profile shows a few hundred thousand distinct CDR3 sequences, 10% to 13% of them singletons. Material: PBMCs from the stem cell graft donor, obtained from the stem cell graft. Every receptor here comes from a human donor who donated a stem cell graft to a child with acute lymphoblastic leukemia.

This clonotype has a count of ten or more. The V call is TRBV15, the J call TRBJ2-4; D possibly uses TRBD1 or TRBD2 (5 bases each). Trimming left V 5 bases short and J 6 bases short, with 8 bases between. The CDR3 runs to 12 residues. Germline CDR1 is LNHNV and CDR2 is YYDKDF (reference sequence). This CDR3 is CATSGDGNIQYF. The CDR3 coding sequence is TGTGCCACCAGCGGGGACGGAAACATTCAGTACTTC.

This clonotype was counted only a few times. The rearrangement joins TRBV3-1 to TRBJ2-1; 10 bases line up with TRBD2. The V gene's germline CDR1 is LGHDT and CDR2 YNNKEL (reference sequence). The CDR3 length is 16 residues. V gave up 1 base and J gave up 5 bases; unmatched junction bases: 5. The CDR3 DNA sequence: TGTGCCAGCAGCCAAGGACCCGGACTAGCGGACAATGAGCAGTTCTTC. Protein sequence: CASSQGPGLADNEQFF.

This clonotype was observed a few times. The V gene is TRBV6-1, the J gene TRBJ2-5, with D unresolved. V lost 6 bases and J lost 5, with 7 bases in between. This CDR3 is 11 amino acids long. CDR1 is MNHNS, CDR2 SASEGT, per germline. The CDR3 nucleotides read TGTGCCAGCAGGGCGCGGGAGACCCAGTACTTC. This codes for CASRARETQYF.

The chain links TRBV3-1 to TRBJ1-2; D gene unclear. In germline, CDR1 is LGHDT, CDR2 YNNKEL (reference sequence). This CDR3 has 15 residues. Trimming took 0 bases from V and 4 from J, leaving 12 bases between them. CDR3 loop: CASSQDALKIYGYTF. For the CDR3, the DNA is TGTGCCAGCAGCCAAGACGCCCTTAAAATCTATGGCTACACCTTC. Variable domain in full (rest from reference TRBV3-1 and TRBJ1-2): DTAVSQTPKYLVTQMGNDKSIKCEQNLGHDTMYWYKQDSKKFLKIMFSYNNKELIINETVPNRFSPKSPDKAHLNLHINSLELGDSAVYFCASSQDALKIYGYTFGSGTRLTVV.

The rearrangement joins TRBV3-1 to TRBJ2-1; possibly TRBD2 for D (6 bases). Germline lookup yields CDR1 LGHDT and CDR2 YNNKEL (reference sequence). The CDR3 sequence is 14 residues long. V was clipped by 2 bases and J by 6 bases, with 11 bases between them. The CDR3 DNA sequence: TGTGCCAGCAGCCAAACGGGAGCGGGCAATGAGCAGTTCTTC. Translation: CASSQTGAGNEQFF.

This clonotype was counted a few times. V gene TRBV12-3 or TRBV12-4 combines with J gene TRBJ1-1; 9 bases line up with TRBD1. Germline trimming cut 4 bases from V and 3 bases from J; bases unmatched to any gene: 3. This CDR3 contains 14 residues. This CDR3 is CASSYRDRDTEAFF. The CDR3 nucleotides are TGTGCCAGCAGTTACCGGGACAGGGACACTGAAGCTTTCTTT.

The genes are TRBV12-3 or TRBV12-4 and TRBJ2-7, with 8 bases lining up with TRBD2. The CDR3 is 17 residues long. After removal of 2 bases from V and 0 bases from J, the junction contained 9 bases not matched to a gene. The CDR3 DNA is TGTGCCAGCAGTTTAAGGGGGAGCGGGAGTAGCTCCTACGAGCAGTACTTC. Protein: CASSLRGSGSSSYEQYF.

This clonotype appeared a few times. DNA for the CDR3: TGTGCCAGCAGCTTCAGGAGGGTAAAGGGCTACACCTTC. This translates into CASSFRRVKGYTF. This chain connects TRBV11-2 to TRBJ1-2, with D unclear. The ends were cut back, 3 bases at V and 8 bases at J, with 13 bases in the middle. Germline V lookup: CDR1 SGHAT, CDR2 FQNNGV. CDR3 length: 13 residues.

The rearrangement links TRBV27 to TRBJ2-7, with a tentative D call TRBD1 (6 bases). Germline-derived CDR1 and CDR2 are MNHEY and SMNVEV (reference sequence). This CDR3 has 13 amino acids. The ends were cut back, 2 bases at V and 6 bases at J, with 11 bases in the middle. CDR3: CASSLGAGAEQYF. The CDR3 DNA is TGTGCCAGCAGTTTAGGGGCAGGGGCCGAGCAGTACTTC.

The sample holds a few counts of this clonotype. The rearrangement uses TRBV5-1 and TRBJ2-1, with D possibly being TRBD1 or TRBD2 (6 bases each). The CDR3 totals 16 residues. Germline CDR1 reads SGHRS; CDR2 reads YFSETQ. The V and J ends lost 4 bases and 6 bases respectively, with 20 bases between them. The CDR3 reads CASSNLGGGIGNEQFF. The CDR3 DNA follows: TGCGCCAGCAGCAACCTTGGGGGCGGGATCGGCAATGAGCAGTTCTTC.

This clonotype showed up just a few times. This sequence joins TRBV11-2 and TRBJ2-7; 9 nucleotides line up with TRBD1. J lost 6 bases, V lost 4 bases, and 7 bases had no gene match. The CDR3 has 14 residues. In germline, CDR1 is SGHAT, CDR2 FQNNGV. CDR3 protein: CASSSNRGQGEQYF. DNA of the CDR3: TGTGCCAGCAGCTCCAACCGGGGACAGGGCGAGCAGTACTTC.

The chain recombines TRBV20-1 with TRBJ2-3, with 8 bases that match TRBD2. V gave up 6 bases and J gave up 2 bases; unmatched junction bases: 10. Germline lookup yields CDR1 DFQATT and CDR2 SNEGSKA (reference sequence). The CDR3 is 15 amino acids. The CDR3 DNA sequence: TGCAGTGCCCCCATGGGTAGCGGGAACACAGATACGCAGTATTTT. This encodes CSAPMGSGNTDTQYF.

Ten or more counts support this clonotype. The chain is built from TRBV5-1 and TRBJ2-1; 9 bases are shared with TRBD2. Looked up from germline, CDR1 is SGHRS and CDR2 is YFSETQ. V shed 6 bases, J shed 8 bases, and the junction held 9 bases outside the gene matches. This CDR3 is 14 amino acids long. CDR3 sequence reads: CASKSAGGPDEQFF. The CDR3, as DNA: TGCGCCAGCAAGTCGGCGGGAGGGCCCGATGAGCAGTTCTTC. Complete variable domain (other parts from reference TRBV5-1 and TRBJ2-1): KAGVTQTPRYLIKTRGQQVTLSCSPISGHRSVSWYQQTPGQGLQFLFEYFSETQRNKGNFPGRFSGRQFSNSRSEMNVSTLELGDSALYLCASKSAGGPDEQFFGPGTRLTVL.

This clonotype appeared a few times. The chain links TRBV2 to TRBJ2-3; tentative D call: TRBD2 (5 bases). CDR1 SNHLY and CDR2 FYNNEI come from the germline V gene. This CDR3 spans 14 amino acids. V lost 10 bases, J lost 4 bases, and 18 bases lay in between. The CDR3 protein is CATDPLRDADTQYF. The DNA of the CDR3 is TGTGCCACAGACCCCCTCCGGGATGCAGATACGCAGTATTTT.

The V and J genes are TRBV28 and TRBJ1-2; D perhaps matches TRBD1 (5 bases). CDR3 length: 17 amino acids. Germline V gene sequence: CDR1 MDHEN, CDR2 SYDVKM. V lost 5 bases to trimming and J lost 0 bases, with 19 bases between them. The CDR3 is CASSTPPRGGPNYGYTF. The CDR3 nucleotides are TGTGCCAGCAGTACACCACCAAGGGGCGGACCTAACTATGGCTACACCTTC.

This clonotype was counted at least ten times. This sequence joins TRBV20-1 and TRBJ2-1; D is perhaps TRBD2 (5 bases). V shed 4 bases and J shed 0 bases, with 7 bases lying between them. CDR3 size: 13 residues. Germline loops: CDR1 DFQATT, CDR2 SNEGSKA (reference sequence). The CDR3 DNA reads TGCAGTGCTACACTAGTCTCCTACAATGAGCAGTTCTTC. As protein: CSATLVSYNEQFF.

Turning to this clonotype: Since a much larger clone is just one base distant, this may be a read error. The J gene is TRBJ2-1, the V gene TRBV12-3 or TRBV12-4; the match to TRBD2 covers 11 bases. The CDR3 sequence is 18 residues long. The V gene end was trimmed by 2 bases and the J gene end by 8 bases; junction bases not matched to a gene: 14. CDR3 loop: CASSLIITSGRTEHEQFF. CDR3 bases: TGTGCCAGCAGTTTAATTATAACTAGCGGGAGAACGGAGCATGAGCAGTTCTTC.

This clonotype showed up just a few times. J is TRBJ2-7 and V is TRBV7-2; D remains unclear. The CDR3 is 16 residues long. Germline values: CDR1 SGHTA, CDR2 FQGNSA. Trimming shortened V by 5 bases and J by 6 bases, and 23 bases separated the two germline ends. The CDR3 DNA follows: TGTGCCAGCAGCACCCCCCAGGTAACCGCATCTGGCGAGCAGTACTTC. Its protein product is CASSTPQVTASGEQYF.

Only a few counts were recorded for this clonotype. The CDR3 DNA reads TGCAGTGCTGATACAAGCGGGAAGGGTGGGACCGGGGAGCTGTTTTTT. Translation: CSADTSGKGGTGELFF. The gene calls are TRBV20-1 and TRBJ2-2, with 7 bases identical to TRBD2. Germline assignment: CDR1 DFQATT and CDR2 SNEGSKA (reference sequence). The CDR3 runs 16 residues. V gave up 5 bases and J gave up 5 bases; unmatched junction bases: 14.

This clonotype appeared a few times. The chain combines TRBV18 with TRBJ1-3; D is ambiguous. Per germline, CDR1 KGHSH and CDR2 LQKENI. Trimming pared 8 bases from V and 2 bases from J, leaving 13 bases between. The CDR3 loop spans 14 amino acids. The chain's CDR3 is CASAEEGTGNTIYF. As DNA, the CDR3 is TGTGCCAGCGCAGAGGAAGGGACTGGAAACACCATATATTTT.

A few counts support this clonotype. The chain recombines TRBV12-3 or TRBV12-4 with TRBJ2-3, with no clear D. This CDR3 is built from 13 residues. Trimming stripped 6 bases from V and 0 bases from J, with 7 bases between. The CDR3: CASSTFSTDTQYF. In DNA form, the CDR3 reads TGTGCCAGCAGCACCTTTAGCACAGATACGCAGTATTTT.